These 29 T cell receptor beta chains were sequenced from one sample in a study of shared clonotypes between healthy human individuals. Assay: immunoSEQ multiplex PCR; the TCRdb copy retains only in-frame clones and omits some. The table records over a million clones, 65% to 80% of them present only once. The source material was memory CD4+ T cells sorted from blood. This sample's subset: CD45RA-negative fraction. The receptors shown here come from a man aged 18 to 29 in good health.

This clone was found a few times. The gene calls are TRBV30 and TRBJ2-3, with D maybe TRBD2 (6 bases). V lost 1 base and J 9 bases, leaving 8 bases between the germline ends. The CDR3 has 11 residues. Looked up from germline, CDR1 is GTSNPN and CDR2 is SVGIG (reference sequence). The CDR3 is CAWSGRGTQYF. DNA for the CDR3: TGTGCCTGGAGTGGTCGGGGGACGCAGTATTTT.

The genes are TRBV5-1 and TRBJ2-2, with D unclear. The V end lost 1 base, the J end lost 6 bases, and 22 bases lay between the germline ends. Germline assignment: CDR1 SGHRS and CDR2 YFSETQ. There are 18 residues in the CDR3. For the CDR3, the DNA is TGCGCCAGCAGCTTGAGGCCTTCTGAGCGTCTCTCGGCCGGGGAGCTGTTTTTT. It translates to CASSLRPSERLSAGELFF.

The rearrangement links TRBV28 to TRBJ1-6; no clear D gene. V gave up 7 bases and J gave up 6 bases, with 13 bases separating them. Germline V gene lookup returns CDR1 MDHEN and CDR2 SYDVKM. There are 14 residues in the CDR3. The DNA for the CDR3 is TGTGCCAGCACCCTACTACCACCTAATTCACCCCTCCACTTT. Encoded protein: CASTLLPPNSPLHF.

Written as DNA, the CDR3 is TGCAGCGTGCAGCAACCGTACCGCACAGATACGCAGTATTTT. Protein: CSVQQPYRTDTQYF. The J gene is TRBJ2-3, the V gene TRBV29-1, with no clear D. Germline V gene lookup returns CDR1 SQVTM and CDR2 ANQGSEA. Trimming cost V 6 bases and J 1 base, with 14 bases left between them. The CDR3 runs 14 residues.

Note on this clone: This may come from a read error, since a much larger clone is one base off. The rearrangement links TRBV7-2 to TRBJ1-1; D call uncertain. With 1 base removed from V and 0 bases from J, the gap between germline ends came to 3 bases. CDR1 and CDR2 (germline): SGHTA, FQGNSA. The CDR3 runs to 13 residues. In DNA form, the CDR3 reads TGTGCCAGCAGCTTAGAGTTGAACACTGAAGCTTTCTTT. Protein: CASSLELNTEAFF.

The count of this clone is one. This sequence joins TRBV6-6 and TRBJ2-3; D gene ambiguous. CDR1 and CDR2 (germline): MNHNY, SVGAGI (reference sequence). V lost 4 bases, J lost 6 bases, and 11 bases lay in between. The CDR3 extends over 13 amino acids. The CDR3: CASSSTMQDTQYF. The CDR3 region has the DNA TGTGCCAGCAGTTCGACAATGCAGGATACGCAGTATTTT.

The genes are TRBV10-3 and TRBJ1-2; D is undetermined. V lost 3 bases and J 3 bases, leaving 8 bases between the germline ends. The CDR3 covers 13 residues. The V gene's germline CDR1 is ENHRY and CDR2 SYGVKD. The CDR3 is CAISDRNDYGYTF. The DNA of the CDR3 is TGTGCCATCAGTGATAGGAACGACTATGGCTACACCTTC.

This rearrangement joins TRBV7-2 to TRBJ2-7, with 12 bases that match TRBD2. V was pared by 5 bases and J by 2 bases, with 7 bases of the junction left unmatched. The CDR3 length is 16 residues. Germline assignment: CDR1 SGHTA and CDR2 FQGNSA. Here the CDR3 reads CASSEASGGATYEQYF. CDR3 DNA: TGTGCCAGCAGCGAGGCTAGCGGGGGGGCAACCTACGAGCAGTACTTC.

The gene calls are TRBV2 and TRBJ1-2; tentatively, D is TRBD1 (6 bases). Germline lookup yields CDR1 SNHLY and CDR2 FYNNEI. The V gene lost 8 bases and the J gene lost 6 bases, with 13 bases spanning the gap. The CDR3 totals 12 residues. The CDR3 DNA reads TGTGCCAGCCTCGAGGGGGGACATGGCTACACCTTC. It codes for CASLEGGHGYTF.

As regards this clone: This could be a read error, since a much larger clone is one nucleotide away. At the DNA level, this CDR3 is encoded by other sequences in the same sample as well. The chain combines TRBV5-6 with TRBJ1-1; unclear D gene. The CDR3 totals 14 residues. The V end lost 0 bases, the J end lost 1 base, and 7 bases lay between the germline ends. CDR1 is SGHDT, CDR2 YYEEEE, per germline. The CDR3 DNA is TGTGCCAGCAGCTTGGGGGCCAGGAACACTGAAGCTTTCTTT. Protein product: CASSLGARNTEAFF.

The rearrangement uses TRBV29-1 and TRBJ2-3; no clear D gene. This CDR3 comprises 11 residues. Trimming shortened V by 7 bases and J by 8 bases, and 13 bases separated the two germline ends. Germline assignment: CDR1 SQVTM and CDR2 ANQGSEA. The DNA for the CDR3 is TGCAGCGCTAGAACAGAGATTACGCAGTATTTT. Its protein product is CSARTEITQYF.

The V gene is TRBV12-5, the J gene TRBJ2-7; D is undetermined. From germline, CDR1 is LGHNT and CDR2 FRNRAP. CDR3 length equals 13 residues. Trimming shortened V by 0 bases and J by 4 bases, and 7 bases separated the two germline ends. DNA of the CDR3: TGTGCTAGTGGTTTGGTTTCCCAATACGAGCAGTACTTC. This translates into CASGLVSQYEQYF.

The chain carries TRBV5-4 and TRBJ2-7; TRBD2 might be the D (6 bases). CDR3 size: 15 residues. Deletions cut 0 bases from V and 4 bases from J, with 14 bases between. The germline gives CDR1 SGHNT, CDR2 YYREEE (reference sequence). Here the CDR3 DNA reads TGTGCCAGCAGCTTGGCGGGAGCCCTAAATTACGAGCAGTACTTC. It is translated as CASSLAGALNYEQYF.

V and J are TRBV6-1 and TRBJ1-4; TRBD1 matches 8 bases. This CDR3 contains 14 residues. V shed 8 bases, J shed 6 bases, and the junction held 8 bases outside the gene matches. Looked up from germline, CDR1 is MNHNS and CDR2 is SASEGT. The CDR3 region has the DNA TGTGCCAGCTCCCGGGACAGGCTTTATGAAAAACTGTTTTTT. Its protein product is CASSRDRLYEKLFF.

The CDR3 protein is CASSPSGLANYGYTF. In DNA, the CDR3 is TGTGCCAGCAGCCCCTCGGGCCTAGCTAACTATGGCTACACCTTC. The V gene is TRBV6-6, the J gene TRBJ1-2, with D uncertain. Germline V gives CDR1 MNHNY, CDR2 SVGAGI (reference sequence). CDR3 size: 15 residues. V was clipped by 6 bases and J by 0 bases, with 14 bases between them.

A remark on this clone: The sample contains more than one DNA sequence encoding this CDR3. The chain couples TRBV18 to TRBJ2-7, with D perhaps given as TRBD1 or TRBD2 (5 bases each). Germline V lookup: CDR1 KGHSH, CDR2 LQKENI. The CDR3 consists of 13 residues. V was cut by 4 bases and J by 2 bases, with 9 bases left in between. The CDR3 is CASSRDRTYEQYF. The CDR3 nucleotides read TGTGCCAGCTCACGGGACCGAACCTACGAGCAGTACTTC.

As for this clone: Other DNA sequences within the sample encode an identical CDR3. The chain combines TRBV6-5 with TRBJ2-2; D is unresolved. CDR3 length: 12 amino acids. V gave up 4 bases and J gave up 4 bases, with 4 bases separating them. Germline loops: CDR1 MNHEY, CDR2 SVGAGI. CDR3 in amino acids: CASSSTTGELFF. CDR3 nucleotide sequence: TGTGCCAGCAGTTCAACCACCGGGGAGCTGTTTTTT.

The CDR3, as DNA: TGTGCCAGCACCCAAAATTTACAGGGGAACACTGAAGCTTTCTTT. Its translation is CASTQNLQGNTEAFF. V gene TRBV19 combines with J gene TRBJ1-1; D is perhaps TRBD1 (6 bases). Trimming shortened V by 9 bases and J by 1 base, and 18 bases separated the two germline ends. The CDR3 loop spans 15 amino acids. In germline, CDR1 is LNHDA, CDR2 SQIVND (reference sequence). Based on the CDR3 plus reference TRBV19 and TRBJ1-1, the full variable domain is DGGITQSPKYLFRKEGQNVTLSCEQNLNHDAMYWYRQDPGQGLRLIYYSQIVNDFQKGDIAEGYSVSREKKESFPLTVTSAQKNPTAFYLCASTQNLQGNTEAFFGQGTRLTVV.

The chain has TRBV6-6 and TRBJ2-3; TRBD1 aligns across 9 bases. The CDR3 is 16 amino acids. Trimming took 6 bases from V and 4 from J; bases not matched to a gene: 11. Germline CDR1 is MNHNY and CDR2 is SVGAGI (reference sequence). CDR3 DNA sequence: TGTGCCAGCAGCCAAGGCGGGACAGGGACGGCAGATACGCAGTATTTT. Translation: CASSQGGTGTADTQYF.

The chain joins TRBV2 to TRBJ2-2; 9 nucleotides agree with TRBD1. The CDR3 is 17 amino acids. Trimming cost V 1 base and J 1 base; bases outside gene matches: 4. Germline V CDR1 and CDR2: SNHLY, FYNNEI. The CDR3 reads CASSEGGQGENTGELFF. Here the CDR3 DNA reads TGTGCCAGCAGTGAAGGGGGACAGGGTGAGAACACCGGGGAGCTGTTTTTT.

The rearrangement uses TRBV11-2 and TRBJ2-5; TRBD2 is a possible D gene (6 bases). Trimming left V 2 bases short and J 5 bases short, with 12 bases between. The CDR3 spans 14 residues. In germline, CDR1 is SGHAT, CDR2 FQNNGV. DNA of the CDR3: TGTGCCAGCAGCTTATCGCGGGCGGGGGAGACCCAGTACTTC. Translated, it gives CASSLSRAGETQYF.

The rearrangement uses TRBV13 and TRBJ2-2; D could derive from TRBD1 or TRBD2 (6 bases each). This CDR3 is 17 amino acids long. Germline-derived CDR1 and CDR2 are PRHDT and FYEKMQ (reference sequence). Trimming removed 5 bases at V and 5 bases at J, with 21 bases between. Written as DNA, the CDR3 is TGTGCCAGCAGCCCCCCGTGGGGGCGGGATCGGACCGGGGAGCTGTTTTTT. It translates to CASSPPWGRDRTGELFF.

A few counts support this clone. The rearrangement uses TRBV4-1 and TRBJ2-2; no clear D. The CDR3 contains 16 residues. V was cut by 0 bases and J by 6 bases, with 14 bases left in between. CDR1 is MGHRA and CDR2 is YSYEKL in the germline V gene. The CDR3 DNA is TGCGCCAGCAGCCAAGATCGCTCCGCGGATGCCGGGGAGCTGTTTTTT. This encodes CASSQDRSADAGELFF.

The chain employs TRBV30 and TRBJ2-3; TRBD1 aligns across 10 bases. CDR3 length: 12 residues. The V and J ends lost 5 bases and 4 bases, in that order; junction bases with no gene match: 0. CDR1 is GTSNPN and CDR2 is SVGIG in the germline V gene (reference sequence). The CDR3 sequence is CAWGTGADTQYF. The DNA for the CDR3 is TGTGCCTGGGGGACAGGGGCAGATACGCAGTATTTT.

There are a few counts of this clone. This chain's CDR3 is CASSPLRVGVDTIYF. The CDR3 DNA reads as TGTGCCAGCAGCCCCCTCCGAGTGGGGGTGGACACCATATATTTT. The V call is TRBV7-9, the J call TRBJ1-3, with a weak D call TRBD1 (5 bases). Germline CDR1 is SEHNR and CDR2 is FQNEAQ (reference sequence). Trimming took off 5 bases at V and 8 bases at J, with 19 bases between the two ends. CDR3 size: 15 residues. The whole variable domain, filled in from reference TRBV7-9 and TRBJ1-3, reads DTGVSQNPRHKITKRGQNVTFRCDPISEHNRLYWYRQTLGQGPEFLTYFQNEAQLEKSRLLSDRFSAERPKGSFSTLEIQRTEQGDSAMYLCASSPLRVGVDTIYFGEGSWLTVV.

The rearrangement links TRBV29-1 to TRBJ2-3, with D maybe TRBD2 (6 bases). Germline values: CDR1 SQVTM, CDR2 ANQGSEA. This CDR3 is 12 amino acids long. The germline V and J ends were trimmed by 7 bases and 4 bases, with 12 bases remaining between them. This CDR3 is CSAKSGPDTQYF. The CDR3 nucleotides are TGCAGCGCTAAAAGCGGGCCAGATACGCAGTATTTT.

The chain employs TRBV7-3 and TRBJ2-3; TRBD1 is a possible D gene (7 bases). CDR1 is SGHTA, CDR2 FQGTGA, per germline. CDR3 length: 15 amino acids. The V and J ends lost 3 bases and 5 bases respectively, with 15 bases between them. The CDR3 region is CASSFEGAGGDTQYF. The CDR3 DNA is TGTGCCAGCAGCTTTGAGGGGGCCGGGGGAGATACGCAGTATTTT. Looking up the rest from reference TRBV7-3 and TRBJ2-3 gives the full variable domain: GAGVSQTPSNKVTEKGKYVELRCDPISGHTALYWYRQSLGQGPEFLIYFQGTGAADDSGLPNDRFFAVRPEGSVSTLKIQRTERGDSAVYLCASSFEGAGGDTQYFGPGTRLTVL.

The V gene is TRBV10-2, the J gene TRBJ2-1, with no clear D. The germline V gene encodes CDR1 WSHSY and CDR2 SAAADI. The CDR3 has 13 residues. V was pared by 4 bases and J by 2 bases, with 6 bases between. The CDR3 reads CASSVEPYNEQFF. Written as DNA, the CDR3 is TGCGCCAGCAGTGTCGAGCCCTACAATGAGCAGTTCTTC.

V and J are TRBV27 and TRBJ1-6, with a weak D call TRBD1 (6 bases). The CDR3 is 14 residues long. V was cut by 6 bases and J by 3 bases, with 9 bases left in between. Germline V gene data show CDR1 as MNHEY and CDR2 as SMNVEV (reference sequence). The chain's CDR3 is CASSPTGYNSPLHF. CDR3 DNA: TGTGCCAGCAGCCCGACAGGCTATAATTCACCCCTCCACTTT.